This passage covers 4 T cell receptor beta chains from one sample sequenced in a study of T cells in Graves' hyperthyroidism and ophthalmopathy. Researchers amplified the TCR beta CDR3 regions from RNA transcripts. Carried out on the TCR CDR3, a first-round RT-PCR used the HTBI primer set. Each CDR3 protein is one row after TCRdb ran MiXCR on the multiplex PCR reads. Of 490,000 or so distinct CDR3 sequences in the sample, about 20% are singletons; the top ten hold around 54%. The source material was blood. All receptors derive from a woman between 65 and 79 years old with Graves' ophthalmopathy.

The chain uses TRBV18 and TRBJ1-2; a possible D gene is TRBD1 (5 bases). The V end was cut by 0 bases, the J end by 4 bases, with 6 bases between. The germline gives CDR1 KGHSH, CDR2 LQKENI. The CDR3 spans 13 residues. CDR3 in amino acids: CASSPPGVYGYTF. CDR3 nucleotide sequence: TGTGCCAGCTCACCACCAGGGGTCTATGGCTACACCTTC.

The J gene is TRBJ2-1, the V gene TRBV11-3, with D perhaps TRBD2 (6 bases). Trimming took 0 bases from V and 7 from J, leaving 13 bases between them. The CDR3 totals 15 residues. The germline CDR1 and CDR2 sequences are SGHNT and YENEEA. CDR3 DNA: TGTGCCAGCAGCTTAGAGGGCGGGACCAGGAATGAGCAGTTCTTC. This translates into CASSLEGGTRNEQFF.

The genes are TRBV6-2 or TRBV6-3 and TRBJ1-1; D gene uncertain. V was cut by 6 bases and J by 8 bases, with 13 bases left in between. The CDR3 contains 12 residues. In germline, CDR1 is MNHEY, CDR2 SVGEGT. The CDR3 bases are TGTGCCAGCAGGAGGAATAATCCGGAAGCTTTCTTT. It is translated as CASRRNNPEAFF.

The CDR3 sequence: CASSRDRINSYEQYF. The CDR3 nucleotides are TGTGCCAGCAGTAGGGACAGGATAAACTCCTACGAGCAGTACTTC. The V call is TRBV6-1, the J call TRBJ2-7; 8 bases match TRBD1. The V and J ends lost 5 bases and 0 bases, in that order; junction bases with no gene match: 6. This CDR3 region has 15 residues. CDR1 MNHNS and CDR2 SASEGT come from the germline V gene.